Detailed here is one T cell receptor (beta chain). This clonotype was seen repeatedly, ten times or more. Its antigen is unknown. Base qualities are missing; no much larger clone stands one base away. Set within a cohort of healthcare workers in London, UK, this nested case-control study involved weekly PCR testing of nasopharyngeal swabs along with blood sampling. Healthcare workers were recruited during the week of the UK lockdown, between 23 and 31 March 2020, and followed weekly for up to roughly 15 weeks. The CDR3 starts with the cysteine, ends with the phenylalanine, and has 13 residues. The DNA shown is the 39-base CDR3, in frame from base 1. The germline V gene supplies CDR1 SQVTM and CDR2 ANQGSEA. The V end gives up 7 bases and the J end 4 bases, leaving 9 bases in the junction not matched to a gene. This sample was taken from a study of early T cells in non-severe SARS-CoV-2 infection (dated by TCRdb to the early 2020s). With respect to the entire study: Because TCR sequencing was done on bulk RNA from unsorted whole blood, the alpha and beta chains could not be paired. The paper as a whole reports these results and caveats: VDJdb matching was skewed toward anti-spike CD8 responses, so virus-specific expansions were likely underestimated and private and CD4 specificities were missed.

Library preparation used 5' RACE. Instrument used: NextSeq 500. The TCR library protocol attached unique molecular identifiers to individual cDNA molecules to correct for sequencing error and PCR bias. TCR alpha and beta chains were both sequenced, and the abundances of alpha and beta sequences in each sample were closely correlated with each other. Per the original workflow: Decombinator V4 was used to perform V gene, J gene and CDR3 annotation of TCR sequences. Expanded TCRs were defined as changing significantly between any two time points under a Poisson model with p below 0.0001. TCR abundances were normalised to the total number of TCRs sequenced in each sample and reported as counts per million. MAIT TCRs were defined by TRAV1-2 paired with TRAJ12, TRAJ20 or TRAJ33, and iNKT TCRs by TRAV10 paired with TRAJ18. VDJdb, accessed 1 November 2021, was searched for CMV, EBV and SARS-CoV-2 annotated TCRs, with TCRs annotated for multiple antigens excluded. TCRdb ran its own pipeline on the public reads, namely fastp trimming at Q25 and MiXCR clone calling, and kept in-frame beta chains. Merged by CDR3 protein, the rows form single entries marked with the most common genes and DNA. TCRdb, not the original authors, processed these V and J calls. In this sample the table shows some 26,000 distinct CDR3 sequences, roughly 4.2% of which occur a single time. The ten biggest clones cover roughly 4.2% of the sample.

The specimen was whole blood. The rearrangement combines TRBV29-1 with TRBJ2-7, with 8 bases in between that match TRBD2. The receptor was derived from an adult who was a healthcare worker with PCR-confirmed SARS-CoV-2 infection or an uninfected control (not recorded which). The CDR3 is CSAASGSAYEQYF. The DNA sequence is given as TGCAGCGCTGCGAGCGGGAGCGCATACGAGCAGTACTTC.